This T cell receptor (beta chain) was sequenced in a study of CD8 T cells in ankylosing spondylitis. The CDR3 loop spans 14 amino acids. Between the trimmed V and J ends, which lost 1 base and 2 bases, there was a span of 9 bases. Germline loops: CDR1 SQVTM, CDR2 ANQGSEA. This clonotype was observed at least ten times. TCRdb reprocessed the 5' RACE reads via MiXCR and lists one record per CDR3 protein. The repertoire includes around 250,000 distinct CDR3 sequences, approximately 12% of them detected once, and about 6.8% sits in the top ten. This receptor was identified in a male donor with ankylosing spondylitis or in good health (not recorded which). Sequenced material: blood, either unsorted or a sorted T cell fraction (not recorded which). J is TRBJ2-1 and V is TRBV29-1, with a tentative D call TRBD1 (5 bases). CDR3 in amino acids: CSVEGQGTYNEQFF. CDR3 nucleotides: TGCAGCGTTGAAGGGCAGGGTACCTACAATGAGCAGTTCTTC.